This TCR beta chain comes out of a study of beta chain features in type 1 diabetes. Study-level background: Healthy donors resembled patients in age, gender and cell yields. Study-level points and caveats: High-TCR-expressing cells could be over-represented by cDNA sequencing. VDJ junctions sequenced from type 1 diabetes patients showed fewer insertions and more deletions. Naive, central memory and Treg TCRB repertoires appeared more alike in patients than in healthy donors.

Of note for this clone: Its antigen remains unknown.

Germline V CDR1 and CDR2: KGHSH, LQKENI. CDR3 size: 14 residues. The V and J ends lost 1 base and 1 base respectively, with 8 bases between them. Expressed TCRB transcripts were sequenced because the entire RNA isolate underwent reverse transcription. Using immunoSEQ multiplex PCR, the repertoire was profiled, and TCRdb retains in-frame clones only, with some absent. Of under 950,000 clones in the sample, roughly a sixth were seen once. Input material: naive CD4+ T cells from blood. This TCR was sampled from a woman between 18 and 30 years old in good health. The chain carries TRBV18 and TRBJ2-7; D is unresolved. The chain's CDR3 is CASSPLELSYEQYF. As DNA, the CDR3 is TGTGCCAGCTCACCACTTGAACTGTCCTACGAGCAGTACTTC.